What follows describes a single T cell receptor (beta chain). Its antigen is currently unknown. These data originate in a study of CXCR3-negative and CXCR3-positive naive CD8 T cells. Study-wide background: Around 130 million TRB reads in total, about 1.5 +/- 0.3 million per library. Findings of the study overall: CXCR3-expressing naive cells carried TRB CDR3s more hydrophobic than those of CXCR3-negative naive cells.

Germline CDR1 and CDR2: SQVTM and ANQGSEA. CDR3 length equals 13 residues. With UMI labels, 5' RACE was used to prepare the TRB cDNA libraries. TCRdb reprocessed the 5' RACE reads and stores each CDR3 protein as one record, lacking DNA. The repertoire shows fewer than 90,000 distinct CDR3 sequences; the top ten hold approximately 1.4%. This chain joins TRBV29-1 and TRBJ1-2. The sequenced sample consisted of naive CXCR3- CD8+ T cells from blood. Subset meaning: CD45RO-CCR7+CD27+CD95- naive CD8+ T cells lacking CXCR3 (TNR3-). The TCR comes from a human donor in good health. Some clones in this sample may be carry-over from other donors' samples. The CDR3 spells CSVEDPGPDGYTF.